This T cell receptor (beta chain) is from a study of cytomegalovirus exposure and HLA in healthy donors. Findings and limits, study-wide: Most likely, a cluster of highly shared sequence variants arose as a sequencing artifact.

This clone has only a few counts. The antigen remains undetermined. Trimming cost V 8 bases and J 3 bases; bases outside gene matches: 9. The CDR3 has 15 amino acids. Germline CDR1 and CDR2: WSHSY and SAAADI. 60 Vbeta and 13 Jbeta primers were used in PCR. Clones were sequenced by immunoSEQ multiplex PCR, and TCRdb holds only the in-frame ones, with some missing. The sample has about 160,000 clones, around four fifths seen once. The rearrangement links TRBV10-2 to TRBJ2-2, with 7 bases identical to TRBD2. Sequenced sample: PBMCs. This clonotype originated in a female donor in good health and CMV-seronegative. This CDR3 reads CASRPLRGDTGELFF. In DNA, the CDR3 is TGCGCCAGCCGCCCTCTACGGGGGGACACCGGGGAGCTGTTTTTT.